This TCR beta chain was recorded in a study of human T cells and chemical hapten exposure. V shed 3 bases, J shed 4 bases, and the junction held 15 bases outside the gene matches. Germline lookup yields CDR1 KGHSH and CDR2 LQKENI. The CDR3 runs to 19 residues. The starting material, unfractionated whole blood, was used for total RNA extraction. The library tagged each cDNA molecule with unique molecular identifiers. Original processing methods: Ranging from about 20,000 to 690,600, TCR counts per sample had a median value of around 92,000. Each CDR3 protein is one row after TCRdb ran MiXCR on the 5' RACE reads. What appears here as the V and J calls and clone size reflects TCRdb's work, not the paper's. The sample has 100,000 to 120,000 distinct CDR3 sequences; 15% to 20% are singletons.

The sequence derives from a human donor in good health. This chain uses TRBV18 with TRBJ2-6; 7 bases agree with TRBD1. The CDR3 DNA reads TGTGCCAGCTCACCGCGACAGGGAGAGGAAGGAGAAGGGGCCAACGTCCTGACTTTC. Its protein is CASSPRQGEEGEGANVLTF.